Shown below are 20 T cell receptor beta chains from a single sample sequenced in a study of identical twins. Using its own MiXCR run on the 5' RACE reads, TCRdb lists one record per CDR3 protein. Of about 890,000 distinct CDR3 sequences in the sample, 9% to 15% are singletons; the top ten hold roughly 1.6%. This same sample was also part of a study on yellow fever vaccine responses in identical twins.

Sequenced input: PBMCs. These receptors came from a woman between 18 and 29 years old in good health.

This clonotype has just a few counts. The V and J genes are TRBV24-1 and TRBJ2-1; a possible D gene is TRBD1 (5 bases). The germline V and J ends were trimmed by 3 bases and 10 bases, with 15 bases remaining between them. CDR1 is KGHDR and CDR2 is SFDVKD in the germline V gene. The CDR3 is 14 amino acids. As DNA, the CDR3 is TGTGCCACCAGTGATCCCCCTCCAGGGAACGAGCAGTTCTTC. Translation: CATSDPPPGNEQFF.

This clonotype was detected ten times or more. CDR3 region: CATSRGDLRVTGELFF. The CDR3 coding sequence is TGTGCCACCAGCAGAGGTGACCTAAGGGTAACCGGGGAGCTGTTTTTT. This chain joins TRBV15 and TRBJ2-2; D unresolved. The germline V gene encodes CDR1 LNHNV and CDR2 YYDKDF (reference sequence). This CDR3 has 16 amino acids. The V and J ends lost 1 base and 5 bases respectively, with 14 bases between them.

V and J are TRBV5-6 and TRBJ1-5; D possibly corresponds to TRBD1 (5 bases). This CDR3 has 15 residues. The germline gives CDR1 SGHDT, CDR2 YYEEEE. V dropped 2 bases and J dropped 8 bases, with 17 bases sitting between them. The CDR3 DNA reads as TGTGCCAGCAGCTTATGGCAGGGTGGGCCGAAGCCCCAGCATTTT. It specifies CASSLWQGGPKPQHF.

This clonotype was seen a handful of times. CDR3 sequence reads: CASSLDVSGSYNEQFF. The CDR3 DNA reads TGCGCCAGCAGCTTGGATGTGAGCGGGAGTTACAATGAGCAGTTCTTC. The V and J genes are TRBV5-1 and TRBJ2-1; 8 nucleotides align to TRBD2. Germline loops: CDR1 SGHRS, CDR2 YFSETQ. After removal of 0 bases from V and 4 bases from J, the junction contained 6 bases not matched to a gene. The CDR3 is made up of 16 amino acids.

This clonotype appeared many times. The CDR3 loop reads CASSLRGPQETQYF. The CDR3 nucleotides read TGCGCCAGCAGCCTCAGAGGGCCACAAGAGACCCAGTACTTC. The genes are TRBV5-1 and TRBJ2-5; D might be TRBD2 (5 bases). Deletions cut 4 bases from V and 2 bases from J, with 12 bases between. The CDR3 totals 14 residues. Germline V gene data show CDR1 as SGHRS and CDR2 as YFSETQ.

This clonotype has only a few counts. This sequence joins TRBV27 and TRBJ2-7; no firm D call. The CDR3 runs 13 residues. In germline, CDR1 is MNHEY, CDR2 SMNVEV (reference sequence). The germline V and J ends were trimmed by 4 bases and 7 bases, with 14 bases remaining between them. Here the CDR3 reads CASSYADSNEQYF. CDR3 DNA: TGTGCCAGCAGTTACGCGGATAGTAATGAGCAGTACTTC.

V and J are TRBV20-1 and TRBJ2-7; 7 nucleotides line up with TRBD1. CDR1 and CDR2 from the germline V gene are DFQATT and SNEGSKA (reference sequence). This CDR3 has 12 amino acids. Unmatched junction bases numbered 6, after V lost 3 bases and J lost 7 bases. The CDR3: CSASTGVGEQYF. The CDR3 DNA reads TGCAGTGCTAGCACAGGGGTTGGGGAGCAGTACTTC.

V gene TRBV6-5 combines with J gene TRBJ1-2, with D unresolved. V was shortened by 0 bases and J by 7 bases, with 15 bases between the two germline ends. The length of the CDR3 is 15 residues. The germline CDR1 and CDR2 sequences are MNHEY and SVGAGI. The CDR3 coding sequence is TGTGCCAGCAGTTACTCGATGCCAGCCGTACGTGGCTACACCTTC. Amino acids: CASSYSMPAVRGYTF.

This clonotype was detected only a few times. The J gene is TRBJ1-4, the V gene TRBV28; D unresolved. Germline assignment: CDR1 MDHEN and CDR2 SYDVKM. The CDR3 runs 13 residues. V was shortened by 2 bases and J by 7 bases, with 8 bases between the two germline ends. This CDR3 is CASSLPAGEKLFF. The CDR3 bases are TGTGCCAGCAGTTTACCGGCAGGTGAAAAACTGTTTTTT.

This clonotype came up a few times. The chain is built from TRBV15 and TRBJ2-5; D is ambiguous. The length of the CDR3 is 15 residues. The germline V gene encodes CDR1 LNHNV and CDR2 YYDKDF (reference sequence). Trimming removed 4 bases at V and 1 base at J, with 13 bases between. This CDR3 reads CATSKIAGSQETQYF. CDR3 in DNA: TGTGCCACCAGCAAGATCGCTGGCAGCCAAGAGACCCAGTACTTC. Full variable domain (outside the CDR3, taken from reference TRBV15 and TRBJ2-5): DAMVIQNPRYQVTQFGKPVTLSCSQTLNHNVMYWYQQKSSQAPKLLFHYYDKDFNNEADTPDNFQSRRPNTSFCFLDIRSPGLGDTAMYLCATSKIAGSQETQYFGPGTRLLVL.

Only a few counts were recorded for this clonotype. CDR3 nucleotide sequence: TGTGCCAGCAGCTCGACAGAGCTAGCCAAAAACATTCAGTACTTC. Protein: CASSSTELAKNIQYF. The chain uses TRBV7-9 and TRBJ2-4; maybe TRBD1 (5 bases). V shed 4 bases and J shed 0 bases, with 10 bases lying between them. CDR1 SEHNR and CDR2 FQNEAQ come from the germline V gene (reference sequence). The CDR3 runs 15 residues.

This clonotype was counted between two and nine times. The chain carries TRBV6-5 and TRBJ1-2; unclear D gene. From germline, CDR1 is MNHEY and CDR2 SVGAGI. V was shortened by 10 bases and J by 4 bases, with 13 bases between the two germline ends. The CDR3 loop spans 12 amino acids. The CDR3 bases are TGTGCCACCCTTACCCTGGGCTATGGCTACACCTTC. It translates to CATLTLGYGYTF.

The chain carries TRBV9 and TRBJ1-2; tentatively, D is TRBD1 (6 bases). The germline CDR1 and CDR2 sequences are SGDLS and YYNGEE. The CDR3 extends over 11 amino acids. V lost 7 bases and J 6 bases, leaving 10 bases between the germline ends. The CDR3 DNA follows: TGTGCCAGCCGCCAGGGGAATGGCTACACCTTC. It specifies CASRQGNGYTF.

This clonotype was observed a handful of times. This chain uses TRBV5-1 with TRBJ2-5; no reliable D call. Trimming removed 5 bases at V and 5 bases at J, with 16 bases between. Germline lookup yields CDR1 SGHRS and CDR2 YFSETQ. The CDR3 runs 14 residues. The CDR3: CASRFPTAVETQYF. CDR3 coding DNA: TGCGCCAGCAGATTTCCCACCGCCGTGGAGACCCAGTACTTC.

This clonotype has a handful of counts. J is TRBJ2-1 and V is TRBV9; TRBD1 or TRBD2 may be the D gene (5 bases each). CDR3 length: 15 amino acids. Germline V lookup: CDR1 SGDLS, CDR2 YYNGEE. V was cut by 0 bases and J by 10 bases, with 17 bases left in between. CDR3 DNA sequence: TGTGCCAGCAGCGTAGAAGGATCAGGGCCGGGGGAGCAGTTCTTC. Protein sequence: CASSVEGSGPGEQFF.

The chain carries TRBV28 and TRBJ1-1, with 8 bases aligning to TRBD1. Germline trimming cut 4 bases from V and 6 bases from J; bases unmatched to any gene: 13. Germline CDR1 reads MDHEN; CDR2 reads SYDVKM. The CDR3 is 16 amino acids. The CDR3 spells CASSSAWQGALAEAFF. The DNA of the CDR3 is TGTGCCAGCAGTTCTGCGTGGCAGGGGGCTCTCGCTGAAGCTTTCTTT.

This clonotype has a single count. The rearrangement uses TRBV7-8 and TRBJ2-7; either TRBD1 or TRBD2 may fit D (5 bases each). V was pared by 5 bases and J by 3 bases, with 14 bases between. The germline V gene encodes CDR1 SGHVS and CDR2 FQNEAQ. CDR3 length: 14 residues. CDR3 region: CASSVRGDLYEQYF. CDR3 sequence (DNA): TGTGCCAGCAGCGTTAGGGGAGACCTCTACGAGCAGTACTTC.

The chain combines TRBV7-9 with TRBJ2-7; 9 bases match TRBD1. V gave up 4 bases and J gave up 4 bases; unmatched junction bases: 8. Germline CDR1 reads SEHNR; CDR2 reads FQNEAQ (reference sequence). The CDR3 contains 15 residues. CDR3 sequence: CASSSTTQGAYEQYV. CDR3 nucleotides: TGTGCCAGCAGCTCGACCACACAGGGGGCTTACGAGCAGTACGTC.

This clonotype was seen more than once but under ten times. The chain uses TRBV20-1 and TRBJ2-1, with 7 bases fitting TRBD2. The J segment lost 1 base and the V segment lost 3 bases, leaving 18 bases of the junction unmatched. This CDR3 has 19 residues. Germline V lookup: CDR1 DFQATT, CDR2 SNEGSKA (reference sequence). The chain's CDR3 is CSARHPAGRTQISYNEQFF. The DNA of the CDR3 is TGCAGTGCTAGGCACCCAGCGGGGAGAACACAGATTTCCTACAATGAGCAGTTCTTC.

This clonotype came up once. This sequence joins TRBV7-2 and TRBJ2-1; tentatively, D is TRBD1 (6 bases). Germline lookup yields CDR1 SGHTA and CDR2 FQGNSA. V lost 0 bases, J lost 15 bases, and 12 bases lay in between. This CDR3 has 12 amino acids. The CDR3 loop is CASSLAGMGAFF. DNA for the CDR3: TGTGCCAGCAGCTTAGCCGGCATGGGGGCGTTCTTC. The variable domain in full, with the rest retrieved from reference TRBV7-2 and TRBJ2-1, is GAGVSQSPSNKVTEKGKDVELRCDPISGHTALYWYRQSLGQGLEFLIYFQGNSAPDKSGLPSDRFSAERTGGSVSTLTIQRTQQEDSAVYLCASSLAGMGAFFGPGTRLTVL.